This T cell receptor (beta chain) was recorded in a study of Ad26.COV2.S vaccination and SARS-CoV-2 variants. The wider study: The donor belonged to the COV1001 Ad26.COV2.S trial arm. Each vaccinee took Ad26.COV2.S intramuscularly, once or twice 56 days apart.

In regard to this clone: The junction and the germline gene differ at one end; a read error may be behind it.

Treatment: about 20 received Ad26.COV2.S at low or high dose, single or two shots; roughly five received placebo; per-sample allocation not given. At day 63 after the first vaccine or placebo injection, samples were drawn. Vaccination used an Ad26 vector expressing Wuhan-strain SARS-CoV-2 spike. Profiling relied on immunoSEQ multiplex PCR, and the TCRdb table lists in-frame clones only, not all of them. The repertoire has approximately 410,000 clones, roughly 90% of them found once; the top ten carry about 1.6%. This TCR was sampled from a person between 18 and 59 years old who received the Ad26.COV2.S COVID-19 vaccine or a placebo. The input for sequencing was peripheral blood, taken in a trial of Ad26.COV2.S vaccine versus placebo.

The CDR3 loop is CASSKTADPLF. CDR3 sequence (DNA): TGCGCCAGCAGTAAGACTGCCGACCCTCTCTTC. The V call is TRBV10-2, the J call TRBJ2-1, with D hard to call. The germline gives CDR1 WSHSY, CDR2 SAAADI. This CDR3 contains 11 residues.